This T cell receptor beta chain comes out of a study of cytomegalovirus exposure and HLA in healthy donors. Points from the study as a whole: The authors considered a cluster of highly shared sequence variants likely to be a sequencing artifact. Researchers catalogued roughly 150 TCR beta chains as cytomegalovirus-associated. Available immune exposure information was restricted to CMV serostatus only. Reported performance of the classifier showed diagnosis of cytomegalovirus status with high specificity and sensitivity.

Primers included in the PCR were 60 Vbeta and 13 Jbeta primers. The data were produced by immunoSEQ multiplex PCR, yet TCRdb's version contains in-frame clones alone and is incomplete. The sample carries approximately 110,000 clones, about four fifths recorded once. Details on this clone: Its target is unknown. Additional DNA sequences in this sample encode the identical CDR3.

The sample comprised PBMCs. This clonotype originated in a man aged 40-49 years in good health and CMV-seronegative.

CDR3 in DNA: TGTGCCAGCAGCTTAGTCGGGGGTTACGAGCAGTACTTC. Protein sequence: CASSLVGGYEQYF. The chain joins TRBV7-9 to TRBJ2-7, with D tentatively TRBD2 (6 bases). Germline CDR1 and CDR2: SEHNR and FQNEAQ (reference sequence). The V and J ends lost 1 base and 4 bases respectively, with 8 bases between them. The CDR3 length is 13 residues.